A selection of T cell receptor beta chains follows, all from one sample in a study of CD8+ T cells in alopecia areata. The protocol was immunoSEQ multiplex PCR, while the TCRdb copy is restricted to in-frame clones and leaves out a portion. Here the sample spans about 7,400 clones, 64% being singletons. Sequencing used skin, obtained at week 4, from a patient treated with tofacitinib. These receptors originate from a human donor with alopecia areata. CDR3s include the opening cysteine and the closing phenylalanine or tryptophan. Fields, in order: V gene, J gene, D gene, clone size, CDR3 DNA, CDR3 protein. D genes are given only for firm matches. Clone size is given for some rows only: seen once, a few or many times, or a class if the clone is expanded.

TRBV18	TRBJ1-4	NA	NA	TGTGCCAGCTCACGGAACGGCGGTAATGAAAAACTGTTTTTT	CASSRNGGNEKLFF
TRBV28	TRBJ2-5	TRBD2	few	TGTGCCAGCAGTTTATGGACTAGCGGGGAGGCATCAGAGACCCAGTACTTC	CASSLWTSGEASETQYF
TRBV11-2	TRBJ2-3	NA	NA	TGTGCCAGCAGCTTAGTAACTAGATATTCCCATACGCAGTATTTT	CASSLVTRYSHTQYF
TRBV27	TRBJ1-1	NA	NA	TGTGCCAGCAGTTTATCGTCAGGCTTCTACACTGAAGCTTTCTTT	CASSLSSGFYTEAFF
TRBV19	TRBJ1-2	TRBD1	NA	TGTGCCAGTAGTTTAGACAGGGGCTATGGCTACACCTTC	CASSLDRGYGYTF
TRBV6-6	TRBJ1-6	NA	few	TGTGCCAGCAGTTACGCGGGGACCCTCCACTTT	CASSYAGTLHF
TRBV10-3	TRBJ2-7	TRBD2	NA	TGTGCCATCAGTGCACAGCGGGAGTGGTACGAGCAGTACTTC	CAISAQREWYEQYF
TRBV11-1	TRBJ2-7	NA	NA	TGTGCCAGCAGCACCCTGGGCGAGCAGTACTTC	CASSTLGEQYF
TRBV28	TRBJ1-1	TRBD1	NA	TGTGCCAGCAGTTTAACGGGGCGACAGGGGGCTATGAACACTGAAGCTTTCTTT	CASSLTGRQGAMNTEAFF
TRBV11-2	TRBJ1-1	NA	few	TGTGCCAGCAGACCCCTGACAGGTCGCACTGAAGCTTTCTTT	CASRPLTGRTEAFF
TRBV6-4	TRBJ2-3	TRBD2	few	TGTGCCAGCAGTGGCGGGGGGGCCACAGATACGCAGTATTTT	CASSGGGATDTQYF
TRBV5-6	TRBJ1-1	NA	NA	TGTGCCAGCAGCTTGAGGACCACTGAAGCTTTCTTT	CASSLRTTEAFF
TRBV4-2	TRBJ2-7	TRBD2	few	TGTGCCAGCAGCCAAGAGGTCTCACGCAGTGGGCCGGGGGGTACCGTCTACGAGCAGTACTTC	CASSQEVSRSGPGGTVYEQYF
TRBV7-2	TRBJ2-2	NA	NA	TGTGCCAGCAGCTTAGTTCGGTTCGAGCTAGCCTTCGGGGAGCTGTTTTTT	CASSLVRFELAFGELFF
TRBV4-3	TRBJ2-7	NA	few	TGCGCCAGCAGCCAAGATTTGCGGGCTAAGGAGCAGTACTTC	CASSQDLRAKEQYF
TRBV19	TRBJ1-1	TRBD1	NA	TGTGCCACCGGACAGGGAAGGAACACTGAAGCTTTCTTT	CATGQGRNTEAFF
TRBV10-3	TRBJ2-2	NA	NA	TGTGCCATCAGAGCCGGGACGGACACCGGGGAGCTGTTTTTT	CAIRAGTDTGELFF
TRBV9	TRBJ2-7	NA	NA	TGTGCCAGCAGCGTGAGTCCAGAAACCTACGAGCAGTACTTC	CASSVSPETYEQYF
TRBV2	TRBJ2-3	NA	NA	TGTGCCAGCAGTGACCCGCGTACGCAGTATTTT	CASSDPRTQYF
TRBV2	TRBJ2-5	TRBD2	NA	TGTGCCAGCAGCGCAACCGGGACTAGCGGGGGGGCGATGTACTTC	CASSATGTSGGAMYF
TRBV18	TRBJ2-2	NA	NA	TGTGCCAGCTCACGGGACTTCCTCACCGGGGAGCTGTTTTTT	CASSRDFLTGELFF
TRBV19	TRBJ1-5	TRBD1	NA	TGTGCCAGTAGGACACGATCCGGACAGGGGGCGATCAATCAGCCCCAGCATTTT	CASRTRSGQGAINQPQHF
TRBV25-1	TRBJ2-5	TRBD2	NA	TGTGCCAGCAGTCCCCCCCTAGCGGGAGAAGAGACCCAGTACTTC	CASSPPLAGEETQYF
TRBV6-6	TRBJ2-7	TRBD1	NA	TGTGCCAGCAGTTACACTCAAGGGACAGGGAGGAACGAGCAGTACTTC	CASSYTQGTGRNEQYF
TRBV25-1	TRBJ2-5	NA	NA	TGTGCCAGCAGAAGGCCCGACTGGACCGAGACCCAGTACTTC	CASRRPDWTETQYF
TRBV30	TRBJ2-7	TRBD1	NA	TGTGCCTGGAGTGTAAGAGGGACAGGGAAGAGCTACGAGCAGTACTTC	CAWSVRGTGKSYEQYF
TRBV19	TRBJ2-2	NA	NA	TGTGCCAGTAGTATGAGGGAATGGGCGAACACCGGGGAGCTGTTTTTT	CASSMREWANTGELFF
TRBV7-9	TRBJ2-5	NA	NA	TGTGCCAGCAGCTTGTGGGGCGGACAAGAGACCCAGTACTTC	CASSLWGGQETQYF
TRBV6-5	TRBJ2-3	TRBD2	NA	TGTGCCAGCAGTTACTCTGCGGGGGGCGCAGATACGCAGTATTTT	CASSYSAGGADTQYF
TRBV7-3	TRBJ1-6	TRBD1	few	TGTGCCAGCAGCTTTACAGGGGACTCACCCCTCCACTTT	CASSFTGDSPLHF
TRBV2	TRBJ2-7	TRBD2	NA	TGTGCCAGCACCAACCAGGGAGGGCACGAGCAGTACTTC	CASTNQGGHEQYF
TRBV2	TRBJ2-1	NA	NA	TGTGCCAGCTATTGGGAAGCCCCTAACAATGAGCAGTTCTTC	CASYWEAPNNEQFF
TRBV21-1	TRBJ1-2	NA	few	TGTGCCAGCAGCAAAGACGAGGGGGACAGTACGAGTGGCTACACCTTC	CASSKDEGDSTSGYTF
TRBV6-6	TRBJ1-6	NA	NA	TGTGCCAGCGGGGGTGGGGAGCCTAATTCACCCCTCCACTTT	CASGGGEPNSPLHF
TRBV30	TRBJ1-2	TRBD1	NA	TGTGCCTGGATTGCCGGACAGGGCCTCTCTAACTATGGCTACACCTTC	CAWIAGQGLSNYGYTF
TRBV29-1	TRBJ1-5	NA	few	TGCAGCGTTCGCATTGGGGAGTCAAATCAGCCCCAGCATTTT	CSVRIGESNQPQHF
TRBV5-1	TRBJ2-7	NA	medium-sized	TGCGCCAGCAGCGATGGGACGGGTCGATACGAGCAGTACTTC	CASSDGTGRYEQYF
TRBV7-6	TRBJ1-3	NA	NA	TGTGCCAGCAGCTTAAGGCTGGGACGCTCCGGAAACACCATATATTTT	CASSLRLGRSGNTIYF
TRBV29-1	TRBJ1-1	NA	NA	TGCAGCGTTCAGAATCAAATTGAAGCTTTCTTT	CSVQNQIEAFF
TRBV18	TRBJ2-2	NA	NA	TGTGCCAGCTCACCACCGACTAGGACAGCGAGTGCCGGGGAGCTGTTTTTT	CASSPPTRTASAGELFF
TRBV5-4	TRBJ1-2	TRBD1	once	TGTGCCAGCAGCTACCAGGGGGGTTTACCCATTGGCTACACCTTC	CASSYQGGLPIGYTF
TRBV11-2	TRBJ2-3	TRBD2	NA	TGTGCCAGCAGCTTAGCGGGGGGGCCAGATACGCAGTATTTT	CASSLAGGPDTQYF
TRBV28	TRBJ2-4	TRBD1	NA	TGTGCCAGCAGTGGGACAGGGGACGGCATTCAGTACTTC	CASSGTGDGIQYF
TRBV30	TRBJ2-7	NA	once	TGTGCCTGGTCGAGGGGGGGCTACGAGCAGTACTTC	CAWSRGGYEQYF
TRBV27	TRBJ1-1	NA	once	TGTGCCAGCAGGAATTCTCGGACAGCGAACACTGAAGCTTTCTTT	CASRNSRTANTEAFF
TRBV7-9	TRBJ1-2	NA	NA	TGTGCCAGCAGCCGACCGAACCTCTATGGCTACACCTTC	CASSRPNLYGYTF
TRBV28	TRBJ2-1	TRBD2	once	TGTGCCAGCAGATTAGCGGGAGACAATGAGCAGTTCTTC	CASRLAGDNEQFF
TRBV29-1	TRBJ2-1	NA	NA	TGCAGCGTTGAAGTTCCGGGGGGCACCCCAAGCTCCTACAATGAGCAGTTCTTC	CSVEVPGGTPSSYNEQFF
TRBV4-3	TRBJ1-1	NA	few	TGCGCCAGCAGCCTAGCCGGACGGAACACTGAAGCTTTCTTT	CASSLAGRNTEAFF
TRBV7-6	TRBJ2-3	NA	few	TGTGCCAGCAGCTTATCCCCAACCCCGGGGCCTAGGTCCGCAGATACGCAGTATTTT	CASSLSPTPGPRSADTQYF
TRBV9	TRBJ2-7	NA	NA	TGTGCCAGCAGCGACGGACGGAGGGGCTACGAGCAGTACTTC	CASSDGRRGYEQYF
TRBV28	TRBJ2-5	NA	NA	TGTGCCAGCAACATCGCCGGAGACAAACAAGAGACCCAGTACTTC	CASNIAGDKQETQYF